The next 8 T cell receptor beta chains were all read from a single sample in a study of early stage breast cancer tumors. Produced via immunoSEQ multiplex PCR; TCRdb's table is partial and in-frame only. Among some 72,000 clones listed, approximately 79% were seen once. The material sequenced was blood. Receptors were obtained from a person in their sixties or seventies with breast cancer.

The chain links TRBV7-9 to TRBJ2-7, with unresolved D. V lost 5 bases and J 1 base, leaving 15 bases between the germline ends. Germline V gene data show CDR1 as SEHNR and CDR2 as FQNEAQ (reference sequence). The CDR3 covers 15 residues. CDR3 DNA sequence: TGTGCCAGCAGCATAGACGGAGCGACTTCCTACGAGCAGTACTTC. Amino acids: CASSIDGATSYEQYF. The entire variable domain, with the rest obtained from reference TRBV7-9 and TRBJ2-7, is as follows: DTGVSQNPRHKITKRGQNVTFRCDPISEHNRLYWYRQTLGQGPEFLTYFQNEAQLEKSRLLSDRFSAERPKGSFSTLEIQRTEQGDSAMYLCASSIDGATSYEQYFGPGTRLTVT.

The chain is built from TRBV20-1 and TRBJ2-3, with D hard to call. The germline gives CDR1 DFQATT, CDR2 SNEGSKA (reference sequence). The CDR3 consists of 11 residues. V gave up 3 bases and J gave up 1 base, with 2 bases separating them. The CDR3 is CSASGTDTQYF. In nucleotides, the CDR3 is TGCAGTGCTAGCGGCACAGATACGCAGTATTTT.

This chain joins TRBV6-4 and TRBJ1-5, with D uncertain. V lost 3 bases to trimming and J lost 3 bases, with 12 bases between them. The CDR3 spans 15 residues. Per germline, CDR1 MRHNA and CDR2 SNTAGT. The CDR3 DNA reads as TGTGCCAGCAGTGATGAGTACGGCACCAATCAGCCCCAGCATTTT. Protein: CASSDEYGTNQPQHF.

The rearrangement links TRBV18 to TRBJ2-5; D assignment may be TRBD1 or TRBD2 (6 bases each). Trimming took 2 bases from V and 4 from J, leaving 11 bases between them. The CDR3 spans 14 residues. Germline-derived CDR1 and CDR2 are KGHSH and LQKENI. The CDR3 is CASSPSGGGETQYF. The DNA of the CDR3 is TGTGCCAGCTCACCATCCGGGGGCGGAGAGACCCAGTACTTC.

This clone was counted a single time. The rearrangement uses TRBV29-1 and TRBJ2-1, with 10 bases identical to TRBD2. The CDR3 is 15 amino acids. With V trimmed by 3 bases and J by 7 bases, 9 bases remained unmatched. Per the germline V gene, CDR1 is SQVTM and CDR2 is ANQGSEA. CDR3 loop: CSVESILAGTNEQFF. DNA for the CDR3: TGCAGCGTTGAGAGCATACTAGCGGGAACTAATGAGCAGTTCTTC.

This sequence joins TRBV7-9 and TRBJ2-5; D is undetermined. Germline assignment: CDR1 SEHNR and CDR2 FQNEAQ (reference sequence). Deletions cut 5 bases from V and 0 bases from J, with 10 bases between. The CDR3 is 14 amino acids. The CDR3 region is CASSRHRNQETQYF. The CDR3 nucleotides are TGTGCCAGCAGCCGGCATAGGAACCAAGAGACCCAGTACTTC.

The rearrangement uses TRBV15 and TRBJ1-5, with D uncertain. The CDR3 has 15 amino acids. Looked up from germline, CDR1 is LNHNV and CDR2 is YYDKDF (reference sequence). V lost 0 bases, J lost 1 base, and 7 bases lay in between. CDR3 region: CATSRDYASNQPQHF. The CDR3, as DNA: TGTGCCACCAGCAGAGATTACGCGAGCAATCAGCCCCAGCATTTT. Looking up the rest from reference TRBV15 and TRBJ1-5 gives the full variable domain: DAMVIQNPRYQVTQFGKPVTLSCSQTLNHNVMYWYQQKSSQAPKLLFHYYDKDFNNEADTPDNFQSRRPNTSFCFLDIRSPGLGDTAMYLCATSRDYASNQPQHFGDGTRLSIL.

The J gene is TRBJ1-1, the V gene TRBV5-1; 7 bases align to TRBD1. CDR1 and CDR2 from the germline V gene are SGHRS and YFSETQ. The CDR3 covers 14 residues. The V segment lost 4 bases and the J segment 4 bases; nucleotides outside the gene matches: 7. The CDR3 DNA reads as TGCGCCAGCAGCCAGGGGGTGTTAAGCACTGAAGCTTTCTTT. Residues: CASSQGVLSTEAFF. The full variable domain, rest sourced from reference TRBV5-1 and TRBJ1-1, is KAGVTQTPRYLIKTRGQQVTLSCSPISGHRSVSWYQQTPGQGLQFLFEYFSETQRNKGNFPGRFSGRQFSNSRSEMNVSTLELGDSALYLCASSQGVLSTEAFFGQGTRLTVV.